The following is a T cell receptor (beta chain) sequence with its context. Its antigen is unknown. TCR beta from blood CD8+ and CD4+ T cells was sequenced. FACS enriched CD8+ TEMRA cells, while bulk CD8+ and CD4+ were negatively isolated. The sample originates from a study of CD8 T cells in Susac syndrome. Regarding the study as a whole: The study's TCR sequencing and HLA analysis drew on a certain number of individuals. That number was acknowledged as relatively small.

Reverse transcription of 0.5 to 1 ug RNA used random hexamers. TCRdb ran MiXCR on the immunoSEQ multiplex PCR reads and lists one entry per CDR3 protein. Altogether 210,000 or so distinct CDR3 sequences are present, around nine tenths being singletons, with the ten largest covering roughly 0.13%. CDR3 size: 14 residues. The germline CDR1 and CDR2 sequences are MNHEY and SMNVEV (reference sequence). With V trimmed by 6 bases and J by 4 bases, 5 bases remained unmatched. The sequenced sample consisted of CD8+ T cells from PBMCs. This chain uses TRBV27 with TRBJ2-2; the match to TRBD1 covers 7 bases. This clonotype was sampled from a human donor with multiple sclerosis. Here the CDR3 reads CASSLGQITGELFF. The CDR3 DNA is TGTGCCAGCAGCCTGGGACAGATCACCGGGGAGCTGTTTTTT.